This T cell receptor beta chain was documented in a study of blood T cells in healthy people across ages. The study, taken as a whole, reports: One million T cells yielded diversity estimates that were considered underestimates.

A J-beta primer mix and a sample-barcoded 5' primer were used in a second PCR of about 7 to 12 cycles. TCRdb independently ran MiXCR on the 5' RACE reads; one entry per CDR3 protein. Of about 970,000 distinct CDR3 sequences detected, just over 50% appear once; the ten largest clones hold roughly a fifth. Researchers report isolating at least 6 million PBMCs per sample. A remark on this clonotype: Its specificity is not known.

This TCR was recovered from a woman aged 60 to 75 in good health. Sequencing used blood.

CDR3: CAISGVGAASEQYF. In DNA, the CDR3 is TGTGCCATCAGTGGCGTTGGGGCGGCAAGCGAGCAGTACTTC. The V call is TRBV10-3, the J call TRBJ2-5; a weak D match, TRBD1 (5 bases). The end of the DNA is better explained by TRBJ2-7, so the J call may be wrong. In germline, CDR1 is ENHRY, CDR2 SYGVKD. The CDR3 totals 14 residues.